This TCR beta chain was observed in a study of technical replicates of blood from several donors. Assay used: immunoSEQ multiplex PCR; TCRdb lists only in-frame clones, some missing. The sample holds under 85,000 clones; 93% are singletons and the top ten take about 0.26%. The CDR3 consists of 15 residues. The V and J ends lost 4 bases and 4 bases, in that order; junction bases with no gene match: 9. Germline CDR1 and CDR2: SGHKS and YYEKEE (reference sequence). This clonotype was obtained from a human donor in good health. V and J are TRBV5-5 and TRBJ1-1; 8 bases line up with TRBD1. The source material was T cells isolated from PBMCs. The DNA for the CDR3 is TGTGCCAGCAGCGCCGGACAGGGTTGGGTCACTGAAGCTTTCTTT. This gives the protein CASSAGQGWVTEAFF. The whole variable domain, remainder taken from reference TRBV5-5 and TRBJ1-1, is DAGVTQSPTHLIKTRGQQVTLRCSPISGHKSVSWYQQVLGQGPQFIFQYYEKEERGRGNFPDRFSARQFPNYSSELNVNALLLGDSALYLCASSAGQGWVTEAFFGQGTRLTVV.